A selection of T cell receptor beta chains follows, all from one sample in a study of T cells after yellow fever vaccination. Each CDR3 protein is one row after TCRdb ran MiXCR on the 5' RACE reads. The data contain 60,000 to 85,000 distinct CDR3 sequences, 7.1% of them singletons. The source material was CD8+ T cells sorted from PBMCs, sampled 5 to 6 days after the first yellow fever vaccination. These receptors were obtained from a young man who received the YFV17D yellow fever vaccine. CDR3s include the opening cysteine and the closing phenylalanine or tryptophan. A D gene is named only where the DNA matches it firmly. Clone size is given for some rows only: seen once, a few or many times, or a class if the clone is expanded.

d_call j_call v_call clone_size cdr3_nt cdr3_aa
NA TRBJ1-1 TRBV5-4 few TGTGCCAGCAGCTTGGCGCAGGGAAGGAACACTGAAGCTTTCTTT CASSLAQGRNTEAFF
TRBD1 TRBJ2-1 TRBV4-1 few TGCGCCAGCAGCCAAGACCGGACAGGTGTCCCCTACAATGAGCAGTTCTTC CASSQDRTGVPYNEQFF
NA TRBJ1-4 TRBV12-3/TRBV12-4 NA NA CASNQVPGAPQLMKNCFF
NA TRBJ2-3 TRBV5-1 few TGCGCCAGCAGCTCAGAGGTGGGGTTGACAGATACGCAGTATTTT CASSSEVGLTDTQYF
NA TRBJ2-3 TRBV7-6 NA TGTGCCAGCAGCTTAGGATCAGGGAACACAGATACGCAGTATTTT CASSLGSGNTDTQYF
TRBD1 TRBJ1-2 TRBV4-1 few TGCGCCAGCAGCCGCGACAGGGGTGACGGCTACACCTTC CASSRDRGDGYTF
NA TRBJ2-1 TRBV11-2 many TGTGCCAGCAGCCCAAACCGACTGGGGAGCTCCTACAATGAGCAGTTCTTC CASSPNRLGSSYNEQFF
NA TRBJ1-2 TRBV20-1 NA TGCAGTGCTAGGGAGGGGGGGTCTTACTATGGCTACACCTTC CSAREGGSYYGYTF
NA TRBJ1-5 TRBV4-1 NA TGCGCCAGCAGCCAAGGGGGTTACAATCAGCCCCAGCATTTT CASSQGGYNQPQHF
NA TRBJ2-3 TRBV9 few TGTGCCAGCAGCGTAGGGGACTGGAGCACAGATACGCAGTATTTT CASSVGDWSTDTQYF
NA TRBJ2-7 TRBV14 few TGTGCCAGCAGCCAAGAGTCAGGGATCGGTGACGAGCAGTACTTC CASSQESGIGDEQYF
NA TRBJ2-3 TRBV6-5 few TGTGCCAGCAGTGACCTTACAGATACGCAGTATTTT CASSDLTDTQYF
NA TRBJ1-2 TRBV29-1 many TGCAGCGTTGGTTTTCGAGGCATCTATGGCTACACCTTC CSVGFRGIYGYTF
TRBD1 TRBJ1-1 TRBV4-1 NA TGCGCCAGCAGCCCCCGGGACAGGGGAACCTCGGGAGCTTTCTTT CASSPRDRGTSGAFF
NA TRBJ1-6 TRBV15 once TGTGCCACCAGCAGAGTGGAACAGAATTCACCCCTCCACTTT CATSRVEQNSPLHF
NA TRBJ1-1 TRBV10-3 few TGTGCCATCAGTGAGGGCGGGGACACTGAAGCTTTCTTT CAISEGGDTEAFF
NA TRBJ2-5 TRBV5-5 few TGTGCCAGCAGCTTGAGGTTTGAAGAGACCCAGTACTTC CASSLRFEETQYF
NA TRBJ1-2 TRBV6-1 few TGTGCCAGCAGTGAAGTCTCGCCTTGGGCCTATGGCTACACCTTC CASSEVSPWAYGYTF
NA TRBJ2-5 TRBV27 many TGTGCCAGCAGTTTGGGCCCATCATACCAAGAGACCCAGTACTTC CASSLGPSYQETQYF
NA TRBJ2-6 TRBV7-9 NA TGTGCCAGCAGCTTAGCAGCGCTACCTGGGGCCAACGTCCTGACTTTC CASSLAALPGANVLTF
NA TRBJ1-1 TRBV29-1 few TGCAGCGTTGAAGATGAAGGCAGACTCATGAACACTGAAGCTTTCTTT CSVEDEGRLMNTEAFF
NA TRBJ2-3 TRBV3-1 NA TGTGCCAGCAGCTCCTGGACCGAGTCCACAGATACGCAGTATTTT CASSSWTESTDTQYF
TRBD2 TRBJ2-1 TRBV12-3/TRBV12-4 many TGTGCCAGCAGACGGACCGGGTTAGCGGGGGCCTACAATGAGCAGTTCTTC CASRRTGLAGAYNEQFF
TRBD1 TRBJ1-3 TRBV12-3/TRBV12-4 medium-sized TGTGCCAGCAGGGGATTTAGACAGGGTGGTGGAAACACCATATATTTT CASRGFRQGGGNTIYF
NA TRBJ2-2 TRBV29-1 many TGCAGCGTTTTACCGGGGAACACCGGGGAGCTGTTTTTT CSVLPGNTGELFF
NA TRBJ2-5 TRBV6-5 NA TGTGCCAGCAGTTACACAACAGGGGAGGCAGAGACCCAGTACTTC CASSYTTGEAETQYF
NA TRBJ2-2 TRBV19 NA TGTGCCAGTAGTATAGGACAAGGCACCGGGGAGCTGTTTTTT CASSIGQGTGELFF
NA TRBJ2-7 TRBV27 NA TGTGCCAGCTGTGACGCGGCTACCCCCTACGAGCAGTACTTC CASCDAATPYEQYF
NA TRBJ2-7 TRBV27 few TGTGCCAGCAGTCCCTGGACAGCGAGCTCCTACGAGCAGTACTTC CASSPWTASSYEQYF
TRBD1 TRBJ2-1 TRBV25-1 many TGTGCCAGCAGTGGGACAGGGGACAATGAGCAGTTCTTC CASSGTGDNEQFF
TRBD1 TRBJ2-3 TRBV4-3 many TGCGCCAGCAGCCAGGGACAGGGACTAGATACGCAGTATTTT CASSQGQGLDTQYF
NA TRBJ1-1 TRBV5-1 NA TGCGCCAGCAGCTCACAGGGTTACGCTGAAGCTTTCTTT CASSSQGYAEAFF
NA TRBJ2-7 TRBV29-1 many TGCAGCGTTGAAGCCAATCAGGACGAGCAGTACTTC CSVEANQDEQYF
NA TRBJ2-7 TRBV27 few TGTGCCAGCTCCCCACTGGGGCAGGCCGAGCAGTACTTC CASSPLGQAEQYF
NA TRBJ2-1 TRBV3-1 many TGTGCCAGCAGCCAACCCGACGGTTACAATGAGCAGTTCTTC CASSQPDGYNEQFF
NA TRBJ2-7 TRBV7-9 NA TGTGCCAGCAGCTTAGGTTCCGGAGAGCAGTACTTC CASSLGSGEQYF
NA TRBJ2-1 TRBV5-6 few TGTGCCAGCAGCTCCCGGAGGCGGGACAGCTCCTACAATGAGCAGTTCTTC CASSSRRRDSSYNEQFF